One and the same sample provided the 19 T cell receptor beta chains below, sequenced in a study of blood T cell repertoires in COVID-19. TCRdb keeps only in-frame clones here, not all; method: immunoSEQ multiplex PCR. The sample shows 200,000 to 300,000 clones, around 85% of them seen only once. Sequenced input: peripheral blood. These receptors all stem from a woman aged 80 or over with acute or convalescent COVID-19.

This clone was seen only a few times. This chain links TRBV30 with TRBJ1-5; the D gene is possibly TRBD1 (6 bases). Germline lookup yields CDR1 GTSNPN and CDR2 SVGIG (reference sequence). The CDR3 extends over 15 amino acids. V dropped 0 bases and J dropped 1 base, with 10 bases sitting between them. CDR3 sequence: CAWSVGQGSNQPQHF. In DNA form, the CDR3 reads TGTGCCTGGAGTGTTGGTCAGGGGAGCAATCAGCCCCAGCATTTT.

The CDR3: CASSLGGQPRYEQYF. The CDR3 nucleotides read TGTGCCAGCAGTTTAGGGGGACAGCCCCGCTACGAGCAGTACTTC. The V gene is TRBV28, the J gene TRBJ2-7; 7 nucleotides agree with TRBD1. Looked up from germline, CDR1 is MDHEN and CDR2 is SYDVKM. Trimming removed 2 bases from V and 3 bases from J; junction bases left unmatched: 7. The length of the CDR3 is 15 residues.

This clone was counted at least ten times. V usage is TRBV7-5 and J usage is TRBJ1-2. TRBV7-5 counts as a pseudogene. This CDR3 region has 16 residues. CDR3 sequence reads: CARSLVGGSVNYGYTF. CDR3 bases: TGTGCCAGAAGCTTAGTCGGGGGTTCGGTTAACTATGGCTACACCTTC.

V is TRBV5-1 and J is TRBJ1-4, with TRBD1 matching over 8 bases. The V and J ends lost 2 bases and 8 bases, in that order; junction bases with no gene match: 5. CDR1 and CDR2 (germline): SGHRS, YFSETQ. This CDR3 has 14 amino acids. The CDR3 DNA reads as TGCGCCAGCAGCTTAGGGACAGGAAGGGAAAAACTGTTTTTT. Its protein is CASSLGTGREKLFF.

This chain links TRBV28 with TRBJ1-5; no clear D gene. The CDR3 covers 16 residues. The V gene lost 0 bases and the J gene lost 2 bases, with 11 bases spanning the gap. Germline V gives CDR1 MDHEN, CDR2 SYDVKM. The CDR3 sequence: CASSLWRRQRNQPQHF. CDR3 bases: TGTGCCAGCAGTTTATGGAGGAGGCAACGCAATCAGCCCCAGCATTTT.

The chain recombines TRBV27 with TRBJ2-7; TRBD1 matches 9 bases. Germline assignment: CDR1 MNHEY and CDR2 SMNVEV (reference sequence). The CDR3 is 15 amino acids. Trimming removed 6 bases from V and 2 bases from J; junction bases left unmatched: 8. The CDR3 DNA reads as TGTGCCAGCAGCCGGGGGACAGGGATAACCTACGAGCAGTACTTC. Translating gives CASSRGTGITYEQYF.

V is TRBV3-1 (or the pseudogene TRBV3-2) and J is TRBJ1-2, with 7 bases that match TRBD1. Germline V gene sequence: CDR1 LGHDT, CDR2 YNNKEL (reference sequence). V dropped 10 bases and J dropped 0; count of bases not matched to a gene: 11. CDR3 length equals 15 residues. The DNA for the CDR3 is TGTGCCAACCGCGGGACAGACTATCCTAACTATGGCTACACCTTC. It yields the protein CANRGTDYPNYGYTF.

This clone came up once. This chain joins TRBV28 and TRBJ2-5; weak D call: TRBD1 (6 bases). The germline V gene has CDR1 MDHEN and CDR2 SYDVKM. V was pared by 7 bases and J by 4 bases, with 10 bases between. This CDR3 has 12 residues. CDR3 in amino acids: CASTAGAETQYF. The CDR3 nucleotides read TGTGCCAGCACGGCAGGGGCAGAGACCCAGTACTTC.

The V call is TRBV6-1, the J call TRBJ1-6; weak D call: TRBD1 (6 bases). Germline CDR1 and CDR2: MNHNS and SASEGT. The CDR3 loop spans 13 amino acids. Trimming took 5 bases from V and 9 from J, leaving 11 bases between them. CDR3 bases: TGTGCCAGCAGTCCCTCGACAGGTTCACCCCTCCACTTT. This translates into CASSPSTGSPLHF.

This clone was picked up a small number of times. V gene TRBV7-2 combines with J gene TRBJ1-3; 9 bases are a match to TRBD1. CDR1 and CDR2 (germline): SGHTA, FQGNSA. The V gene end was trimmed by 5 bases and the J gene end by 4 bases; junction bases not matched to a gene: 9. The CDR3 length is 16 residues. As DNA, the CDR3 is TGTGCCAGCAGCACGACAGGGGGGGGGCGCGGAAACACCATATATTTT. Amino acid sequence: CASSTTGGGRGNTIYF.

This clone was observed a few times. The chain carries TRBV2 and TRBJ2-7; 12 bases map to TRBD1. V trimming: 8 bases; J trimming: 4 bases; junction bases outside the gene matches: 12. The CDR3 is 16 residues long. The germline CDR1 and CDR2 sequences are SNHLY and FYNNEI. CDR3 in DNA: TGTGCCAGCCGAGGGGACAGGGGGCTCATGGGGTACGAGCAGTACTTC. This gives the protein CASRGDRGLMGYEQYF.

This chain connects TRBV2 to TRBJ2-1, with 9 bases aligning to TRBD2. The CDR3 has 14 amino acids. With 7 bases clipped from V and 3 bases from J, the junction kept 4 bases outside the gene matches. Germline CDR1 is SNHLY and CDR2 is FYNNEI. In DNA, the CDR3 is TGTGCCAGCAAGGAGCGGGGGGACTACAATGAGCAGTTCTTC. This translates into CASKERGDYNEQFF.

The chain joins TRBV28 to TRBJ1-2; 7 nucleotides align to TRBD1. The CDR3 runs 16 residues. The junction had 14 bases not matched to a gene; V was cut back by 5 bases and J by 5 bases. CDR1 is MDHEN and CDR2 is SYDVKM in the germline V gene. CDR3 bases: TGTGCCAGCAGTACTATCAGGCAGGGGGTTCCGTATGGCTACACCTTC. This sequence encodes CASSTIRQGVPYGYTF.

This chain links TRBV5-1 with TRBJ1-4; 8 bases are shared with TRBD1. The germline CDR1 and CDR2 sequences are SGHRS and YFSETQ. The V and J ends lost 6 bases and 0 bases, in that order; junction bases with no gene match: 10. The CDR3 has 17 amino acids. The CDR3 is CASKPGRGLATNEKLFF. The CDR3 nucleotides are TGCGCCAGCAAACCGGGCAGGGGGCTTGCAACTAATGAAAAACTGTTTTTT. Using reference TRBV5-1 and TRBJ1-4 for the parts outside the CDR3, the full variable domain is KAGVTQTPRYLIKTRGQQVTLSCSPISGHRSVSWYQQTPGQGLQFLFEYFSETQRNKGNFPGRFSGRQFSNSRSEMNVSTLELGDSALYLCASKPGRGLATNEKLFFGSGTQLSVL.

The rearrangement links TRBV21-1 to TRBJ2-7; no check of the table's D call, TRBD2, against the DNA was made. TRBV21-1 is labeled a pseudogene. This CDR3 comprises 16 residues. The CDR3 DNA follows: TGTGCCAGCAGCGCGTCTTTGCGGCTAGCGGGTTACGAGCAGTACTTC. This gives the protein CASSASLRLAGYEQYF.

As to this clone: The same CDR3 is also encoded by other DNA sequences in this sample. The chain employs TRBV30 and TRBJ2-7, with D tentatively TRBD1 (6 bases). The germline gives CDR1 GTSNPN, CDR2 SVGIG (reference sequence). The CDR3 totals 12 residues. The V gene lost 2 bases and the J gene lost 1 base, with 6 bases spanning the gap. The CDR3, as DNA: TGTGCCTGGAGTACAGGGTCCTACGAGCAGTACTTC. Protein sequence: CAWSTGSYEQYF.

This chain joins TRBV11-1 and TRBJ2-7; D is unresolved. Germline V gene lookup returns CDR1 SGHAT and CDR2 FQDESV (reference sequence). This CDR3 spans 13 amino acids. The V end lost 4 bases, the J end lost 4 bases, and 11 bases lay between the germline ends. The CDR3 DNA reads TGTGCCAGCAGCTCAGGAAGGTCGTACGAGCAGTACTTC. It is translated as CASSSGRSYEQYF.

The J gene is TRBJ1-6, the V gene TRBV28; 7 nucleotides agree with TRBD1. The CDR3 length is 14 residues. Germline V lookup: CDR1 MDHEN, CDR2 SYDVKM. The V and J ends lost 1 base and 15 bases, in that order; junction bases with no gene match: 9. The chain's CDR3 is CASSLSWDSNLLHF. As DNA, the CDR3 is TGTGCCAGCAGTTTATCGTGGGACAGTAATCTCCTCCACTTT. Full variable domain (remainder filled in from reference TRBV28 and TRBJ1-6): DVKVTQSSRYLVKRTGEKVFLECVQDMDHENMFWYRQDPGLGLRLIYFSYDVKMKEKGDIPEGYSVSREKKERFSLILESASTNQTSMYLCASSLSWDSNLLHFGNGTRLTVT.

DNA of the CDR3: TGTGCCAGCAGTTTCCGGGGGGCCACTGAAGCTTTCTTT. It is translated as CASSFRGATEAFF. V gene TRBV12-3 or TRBV12-4 combines with J gene TRBJ1-1; the D gene is possibly TRBD1 (6 bases). The V and J ends lost 3 bases and 4 bases respectively, with 9 bases between them. The CDR3 runs to 13 residues.